This TCR beta chain was captured in a study of OX40 agonist ivuxolimab in advanced cancers. The study's findings and limits: Clonal expansion in partial responders at 0.1-3.0 mg/kg ranked among the lowest. Researchers report that CD8+ T cells had, on average, more expanded clones than CD4+.

J gave up 8 bases and V 9 bases, and 16 bases lay outside the gene matches. The CDR3 has 15 residues. In germline, CDR1 is LNHDA, CDR2 SQIVND (reference sequence). Concerning this clone itself: Its specificity is unknown.

Profiling relied on immunoSEQ multiplex PCR, and the TCRdb table lists in-frame clones only, not all of them. The sample lists roughly 60,000 clones, nearly 85% occurring once. The sequence was obtained from an adult with an advanced solid tumor such as melanoma, head and neck, liver or kidney cancer. The chain uses TRBV19 and TRBJ1-2; TRBD1 matches at 9 bases. Here the sequenced sample was CD4+ or CD8+ T cells sorted from blood, taken in a trial of the OX40 agonist ivuxolimab. CDR3 bases: TGTGCCAGACGGACAGGGGAACCCCCGAAGGGGGGCTACACCTTC. Translation: CARRTGEPPKGGYTF.